Below, 20 T cell receptor beta chains from the same sample are listed, as sequenced in a study of cytomegalovirus exposure and HLA in healthy donors. TCRdb's copy holds only in-frame clones and misses some; the assay was immunoSEQ multiplex PCR. The sample shows about 240,000 clones, approximately 87% of them seen only once. Sequencing input: PBMCs. Receptor source: a man younger than 35 in good health and CMV-seronegative.

V and J are TRBV5-1 and TRBJ2-1; no definite D call. The CDR3 is 14 residues long. The germline V and J ends were trimmed by 1 base and 5 bases, with 10 bases remaining between them. CDR1 is SGHRS, CDR2 YFSETQ, per germline. CDR3 residues: CASSLHSTDNEQFF. CDR3 coding DNA: TGCGCCAGCAGCTTGCACTCCACGGACAATGAGCAGTTCTTC. Supplemented by reference TRBV5-1 and TRBJ2-1, the full variable domain reads KAGVTQTPRYLIKTRGQQVTLSCSPISGHRSVSWYQQTPGQGLQFLFEYFSETQRNKGNFPGRFSGRQFSNSRSEMNVSTLELGDSALYLCASSLHSTDNEQFFGPGTRLTVL.

This chain connects TRBV5-5 to TRBJ2-7; 12 nucleotides line up with TRBD2. The CDR3 extends over 15 amino acids. Trimming removed 6 bases from V and 3 bases from J; junction bases left unmatched: 7. Germline CDR1 and CDR2: SGHKS and YYEKEE (reference sequence). CDR3 DNA: TGTGCCAGCATCCAAGGACTAGCGGGGATCTACGAGCAGTACTTC. This translates into CASIQGLAGIYEQYF.

The chain couples TRBV5-1 to TRBJ1-4; maybe TRBD1 (5 bases). Germline V gene data show CDR1 as SGHRS and CDR2 as YFSETQ. V lost 0 bases and J lost 8, with 14 bases in between. The CDR3 consists of 15 residues. CDR3 loop: CASSLAVGVKEKLFF. Written as DNA, the CDR3 is TGCGCCAGCAGCTTGGCCGTAGGGGTGAAGGAAAAACTGTTTTTT.

The chain has TRBV5-8 and TRBJ2-7, with a possible D match to TRBD1 (6 bases). Germline CDR1 reads SGHTS; CDR2 reads YDEGEE. This CDR3 spans 14 amino acids. Trimming took 4 bases from V and 5 from J, leaving 16 bases between them. The DNA for the CDR3 is TGTGCCAGCAGCGCCTACAGGGACGGCAACGAGCAGTACTTC. Its protein is CASSAYRDGNEQYF.

J is TRBJ2-4 and V is TRBV2; D possibly corresponds to TRBD2 (6 bases). Trimming left V 3 bases short and J 10 bases short, with 10 bases between. This CDR3 has 12 amino acids. The V gene's germline CDR1 is SNHLY and CDR2 FYNNEI. CDR3 in DNA: TGTGCCAGCAGTGATCGGGGGTGGATTCAGTACTTC. This sequence encodes CASSDRGWIQYF.

The chain has TRBV4-3 and TRBJ2-4; maybe TRBD2 (5 bases). This CDR3 is built from 15 residues. Trimming stripped 0 bases from V and 8 bases from J, with 14 bases between. Germline CDR1 LGHNA, CDR2 YSLEER. The CDR3 protein is CASSQEDLMGDIQYF. The DNA of the CDR3 is TGCGCCAGCAGCCAAGAGGATCTGATGGGAGACATTCAGTACTTC.

As DNA, the CDR3 is TGTGCCAGCATTCCAGGAAGCTCCTATAATTCACCCCTCCACTTT. It yields the protein CASIPGSSYNSPLHF. This chain connects TRBV28 to TRBJ1-6, with D unclear. CDR3 length: 15 residues. Germline CDR1 is MDHEN and CDR2 is SYDVKM. Trimming took off 7 bases at V and 0 bases at J, with 10 bases between the two ends. Variable domain in full (rest from reference TRBV28 and TRBJ1-6): DVKVTQSSRYLVKRTGEKVFLECVQDMDHENMFWYRQDPGLGLRLIYFSYDVKMKEKGDIPEGYSVSREKKERFSLILESASTNQTSMYLCASIPGSSYNSPLHFGNGTRLTVT.

CDR3 residues: CASRLGGLGNEKLFF. CDR3 bases: TGTGCCAGCAGGCTAGGGGGCCTGGGAAATGAAAAACTGTTTTTT. This chain uses TRBV28 with TRBJ1-4; 7 bases line up with TRBD1. CDR3 length: 15 residues. CDR1 and CDR2 (germline): MDHEN, SYDVKM. The V segment lost 6 bases and the J segment 5 bases; nucleotides outside the gene matches: 9. Full variable domain (outside the CDR3, taken from reference TRBV28 and TRBJ1-4): DVKVTQSSRYLVKRTGEKVFLECVQDMDHENMFWYRQDPGLGLRLIYFSYDVKMKEKGDIPEGYSVSREKKERFSLILESASTNQTSMYLCASRLGGLGNEKLFFGSGTQLSVL.

DNA of the CDR3: TGTGCCAGTATCAGCCAGGCCGCTAACTATGGCTACACCTTC. As protein: CASISQAANYGYTF. The chain carries TRBV19 and TRBJ1-2; D is undetermined. V shed 7 bases and J shed 0 bases, with 12 bases lying between them. The CDR3 is 14 residues long. Germline CDR1 is LNHDA and CDR2 is SQIVND (reference sequence).

V gene TRBV6-1 combines with J gene TRBJ2-7; D remains ambiguous. V lost 1 base and J 2 bases, leaving 9 bases between the germline ends. The CDR3 is made up of 14 amino acids. Looked up from germline, CDR1 is MNHNS and CDR2 is SASEGT. The DNA of the CDR3 is TGTGCCAGCAGTGAAGGAGCCGACACCTACGAGCAGTACTTC. This sequence encodes CASSEGADTYEQYF.

This chain links TRBV29-1 with TRBJ1-5; tentative D call: TRBD1 (5 bases). The germline gives CDR1 SQVTM, CDR2 ANQGSEA. Deletions cut 4 bases from V and 4 bases from J, with 11 bases between. This CDR3 is 13 amino acids long. Written as DNA, the CDR3 is TGCAGCGTTGTCGCGGACACTAATCAGCCCCAGCATTTT. Its protein product is CSVVADTNQPQHF.

The chain couples TRBV5-1 to TRBJ1-1; D remains unclear. V gave up 5 bases and J gave up 0 bases, with 8 bases separating them. There are 13 residues in the CDR3. Germline V CDR1 and CDR2: SGHRS, YFSETQ. The CDR3, as DNA: TGCGCCAGCAGATCCGGGGTGAACACTGAAGCTTTCTTT. Residues: CASRSGVNTEAFF.

The chain employs TRBV4-1 and TRBJ1-5, with D maybe TRBD1 (5 bases). V was trimmed by 1 base and J by 2 bases, leaving 12 bases between them. Germline V gene lookup returns CDR1 MGHRA and CDR2 YSYEKL. The CDR3 is 16 amino acids. The DNA for the CDR3 is TGCGCCAGCAGCCAAGTCAGGGAGGCACGCAATCAGCCCCAGCATTTT. Protein product: CASSQVREARNQPQHF.

The J gene is TRBJ1-1, the V gene TRBV11-2, with a possible D match to TRBD1 (5 bases). Germline assignment: CDR1 SGHAT and CDR2 FQNNGV. The CDR3 contains 14 residues. The ends were cut back, 2 bases at V and 5 bases at J, with 12 bases in the middle. In DNA form, the CDR3 reads TGTGCCAGCAGCTTAATAAGGGGTGGGACTGAAGCTTTCTTT. This translates into CASSLIRGGTEAFF. Variable domain in full (rest from reference TRBV11-2 and TRBJ1-1): EAGVAQSPRYKIIEKRQSVAFWCNPISGHATLYWYQQILGQGPKLLIQFQNNGVVDDSQLPKDRFSAERLKGVDSTLKIQPAKLEDSAVYLCASSLIRGGTEAFFGQGTRLTVV.

The chain couples TRBV6-5 to TRBJ2-1; the D gene is possibly TRBD1 (6 bases). The CDR3 contains 13 residues. The ends were cut back, 3 bases at V and 10 bases at J, with 13 bases in the middle. Germline V lookup: CDR1 MNHEY, CDR2 SVGAGI. CDR3: CASSYKQGREQFF. The CDR3 nucleotides are TGTGCCAGCAGTTATAAACAGGGAAGAGAGCAGTTCTTC.

The gene calls are TRBV4-3 and TRBJ2-7, with TRBD1 matching 8 bases. Per germline, CDR1 LGHNA and CDR2 YSLEER. With V trimmed by 0 bases and J by 3 bases, 4 bases remained unmatched. CDR3 length: 15 residues. The CDR3 region has the DNA TGCGCCAGCAGCCAAGATTTGGACAGGGTCTACGAGCAGTACTTC. This sequence encodes CASSQDLDRVYEQYF.

This clone was seen a few times. The chain combines TRBV7-2 with TRBJ1-2; D unclear. Trimming removed 8 bases from V and 7 bases from J, with 14 bases in between. CDR1 SGHTA and CDR2 FQGNSA come from the germline V gene. This CDR3 comprises 12 residues. CDR3 protein: CASGPSGSGYTF. CDR3 sequence (DNA): TGTGCCAGCGGTCCTTCCGGTTCTGGCTACACCTTC.

The genes are TRBV5-4 and TRBJ2-1; 9 nucleotides line up with TRBD1. CDR3 size: 16 residues. Trimming cost V 4 bases and J 4 bases; bases outside gene matches: 9. The germline V gene encodes CDR1 SGHNT and CDR2 YYREEE (reference sequence). The CDR3 sequence: CASSPNSGTGYNEQFF. The CDR3, as DNA: TGTGCCAGCAGCCCTAATTCCGGGACAGGGTACAATGAGCAGTTCTTC.

The rearrangement links TRBV19 to TRBJ1-6, with unresolved D. The CDR3 length is 13 residues. The germline V gene encodes CDR1 LNHDA and CDR2 SQIVND (reference sequence). Trimming shortened V by 7 bases and J by 2 bases, and 6 bases separated the two germline ends. CDR3 in DNA: TGTGCCAGTAACCGAGCCTATAATTCACCCCTCCACTTT. Translated: CASNRAYNSPLHF.

The chain uses TRBV5-1 and TRBJ2-5, with D maybe TRBD1 (6 bases). Per the germline V gene, CDR1 is SGHRS and CDR2 is YFSETQ. The CDR3 has 13 residues. The V gene lost 2 bases and the J gene lost 4 bases, with 9 bases spanning the gap. CDR3 region: CASSLQGPETQYF. DNA for the CDR3: TGCGCCAGCAGCTTACAGGGTCCAGAGACCCAGTACTTC.